This is a list of T cell receptor beta chains from one sample in a study of shared clonotypes between healthy human individuals. Data came from immunoSEQ multiplex PCR; TCRdb stores just in-frame clones and leaves some out. This table has millions of clones, approximately 95% appearing once. Sequences were obtained from naive CD4+ T cells sorted from blood. The receptors were sampled from a man aged 18 to 30 in good health. CDR3s include the opening cysteine and the closing phenylalanine or tryptophan. Each record gives: J gene, V gene, CDR3 protein.

J gene: TRBJ2-1
V gene: TRBV7-2
CDR3 protein: CASSLSASGRYNEQFF

J gene: TRBJ1-5
V gene: TRBV6-1
CDR3 protein: CASSEEFSKNQPQHF

J gene: TRBJ2-6
V gene: TRBV6-1
CDR3 protein: CASSGQDRSSGANVLTF

J gene: TRBJ2-3
V gene: TRBV11-2
CDR3 protein: CASSLGTSVTDTQYF

J gene: TRBJ2-7
V gene: TRBV7-2
CDR3 protein: CASSSQISNMEQYF

J gene: TRBJ2-3
V gene: TRBV6-4
CDR3 protein: CASSEQYTDTQYF

J gene: TRBJ1-4
V gene: TRBV28
CDR3 protein: CASRQGEKLFF

J gene: TRBJ2-1
V gene: TRBV13
CDR3 protein: CASSFGRRGEQFF

J gene: TRBJ2-1
V gene: TRBV10-2
CDR3 protein: CASRTGQRSNNEQFF

J gene: TRBJ2-7
V gene: TRBV6-5
CDR3 protein: CATAAWSSYEQCF

J gene: TRBJ2-7
V gene: TRBV7-9
CDR3 protein: CASSHPTGIVSYEQYF

J gene: TRBJ1-2
V gene: TRBV18
CDR3 protein: CASSPSGQGNYGYTF

J gene: TRBJ1-4
V gene: TRBV13
CDR3 protein: CASSQDTGVGEKLFF

J gene: TRBJ2-3
V gene: TRBV2
CDR3 protein: CVGRRGLTDTQYF

J gene: TRBJ2-3
V gene: TRBV19
CDR3 protein: CASSKRQGGVDTQYF

J gene: TRBJ1-1
V gene: TRBV15
CDR3 protein: CATSRERGSPGTEAFF

J gene: TRBJ2-1
V gene: TRBV4-1
CDR3 protein: CASSQGVGYEQFF

J gene: TRBJ2-2
V gene: TRBV7-7
CDR3 protein: CASSLGTANTGELFF

J gene: TRBJ2-5
V gene: TRBV30
CDR3 protein: CAWSVPGTGRETQYF

J gene: TRBJ2-7
V gene: TRBV11-2
CDR3 protein: CASSLASAASEQYF

J gene: TRBJ2-7
V gene: TRBV19
CDR3 protein: CASSTYRGQSYEQYF

J gene: TRBJ2-3
V gene: TRBV11-2
CDR3 protein: CASSPGARGTDTQYF

J gene: TRBJ2-7
V gene: TRBV6-6
CDR3 protein: CASSYPGTGGYEQYF

J gene: TRBJ2-7
V gene: TRBV11-2
CDR3 protein: CASSYGPSSYEQYF

J gene: TRBJ1-5
V gene: TRBV6-6
CDR3 protein: CASRVGGEGNQPQHF

J gene: TRBJ2-7
V gene: TRBV11-2
CDR3 protein: CASSLAGGGYEQYF

J gene: TRBJ1-5
V gene: TRBV28
CDR3 protein: CASTDRGFDSNQPQHF

J gene: TRBJ2-7
V gene: TRBV19
CDR3 protein: CASSISPQGSYEQYF

J gene: -
V gene: TRBV29-1
CDR3 protein: CSVGTGPSYEQYF

J gene: TRBJ1-2
V gene: TRBV18
CDR3 protein: CASSPQDSLNYGYTF

J gene: TRBJ1-1
V gene: TRBV18
CDR3 protein: CASSPSGGEWTEAFF

J gene: TRBJ2-5
V gene: TRBV18
CDR3 protein: CASSPLNSFETQYF

J gene: TRBJ1-6
V gene: TRBV19
CDR3 protein: CASSTTGFNSPLHF

J gene: TRBJ1-2
V gene: TRBV2
CDR3 protein: CASSDDRSLGNGYTF

J gene: TRBJ1-2
V gene: TRBV5-4
CDR3 protein: CASRDMPPGRDTF

J gene: TRBJ2-1
V gene: TRBV6-1
CDR3 protein: CASSEATGGYNEQFF

J gene: TRBJ2-5
V gene: TRBV9
CDR3 protein: CASSVGVAGPGETQYF

J gene: TRBJ2-7
V gene: TRBV5-4
CDR3 protein: CASSWTTGTGYDEQYF

J gene: TRBJ2-1
V gene: TRBV9
CDR3 protein: CASGAGGSYNEQFF

J gene: TRBJ2-7
V gene: TRBV28
CDR3 protein: CASSPPPGRPSSYEQYF

J gene: TRBJ1-5
V gene: TRBV28
CDR3 protein: CASSAINNQPQHF

J gene: TRBJ1-2
V gene: TRBV2
CDR3 protein: CASSASGLANYGYTF

J gene: TRBJ2-1
V gene: TRBV2
CDR3 protein: CASSYYNEQFF

J gene: TRBJ2-3
V gene: TRBV19
CDR3 protein: CASRESGGTDTQYF

J gene: TRBJ2-7
V gene: TRBV5-1
CDR3 protein: CASSLAISAGGKYEQYF

J gene: TRBJ2-3
V gene: TRBV4-1
CDR3 protein: CASSPLGEREQDTQYF

J gene: TRBJ2-5
V gene: TRBV30
CDR3 protein: CAWFQGPGTQYF

J gene: TRBJ2-1
V gene: TRBV2
CDR3 protein: CASSPGTLYNEQFF

J gene: TRBJ1-5
V gene: TRBV30
CDR3 protein: CAWSVGGSNQPQHF

J gene: TRBJ2-5
V gene: TRBV30
CDR3 protein: CAWSGPDRGQDQETQYF

J gene: TRBJ1-2
V gene: TRBV5-1
CDR3 protein: CASSQSGQVGYGYTF

J gene: TRBJ2-4
V gene: TRBV5-1
CDR3 protein: CASSPDRVKNIQYF

J gene: TRBJ1-5
V gene: TRBV27
CDR3 protein: CASAPGQSLAHQPQHF